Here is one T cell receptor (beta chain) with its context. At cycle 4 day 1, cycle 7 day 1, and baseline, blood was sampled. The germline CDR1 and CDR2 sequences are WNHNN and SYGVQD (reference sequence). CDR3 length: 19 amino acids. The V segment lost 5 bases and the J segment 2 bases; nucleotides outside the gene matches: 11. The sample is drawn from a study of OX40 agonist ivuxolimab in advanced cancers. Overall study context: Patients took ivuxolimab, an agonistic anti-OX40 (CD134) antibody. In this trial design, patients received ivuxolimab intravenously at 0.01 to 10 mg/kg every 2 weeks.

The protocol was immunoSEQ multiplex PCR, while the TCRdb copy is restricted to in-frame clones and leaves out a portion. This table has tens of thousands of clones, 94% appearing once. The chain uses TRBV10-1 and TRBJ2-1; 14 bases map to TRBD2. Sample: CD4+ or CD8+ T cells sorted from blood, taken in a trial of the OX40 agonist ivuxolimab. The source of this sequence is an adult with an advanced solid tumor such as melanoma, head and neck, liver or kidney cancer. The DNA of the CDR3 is TGCGCCAGCAGTAAGTACAGACTAGCGGGAGGGGTCGCCTACAATGAGCAGTTCTTC. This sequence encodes CASSKYRLAGGVAYNEQFF.